These T cell receptor beta chains were read from a single sample in a study of cytomegalovirus exposure and HLA in healthy donors. Measured with immunoSEQ multiplex PCR; TCRdb has only the in-frame clones, and not every one. The table records about 170,000 clones, approximately 96% of them present only once. Input material: PBMCs. The receptors stem from a woman between 18 and 30 years old in good health and CMV-seronegative. CDR3s include the opening cysteine and the closing phenylalanine or tryptophan. D genes are given only for firm matches. Rows may omit the clone size; those that give it use once, few, many or a size class.

size | J | D | V | length | DNA | CDR3
NA | TRBJ1-1 | NA | TRBV29-1 | 16 | TGCAGCGTTGTGGGCGTGACAGGCTCTTTTAACACTGAAGCTTTCTTT | CSVVGVTGSFNTEAFF
NA | TRBJ2-1 | TRBD2 | TRBV9 | 15 | TGTGCCAGCAGCCCACGTGCTCGGGAGGAGGGTGAGCAGTTCTTC | CASSPRAREEGEQFF
NA | TRBJ2-1 | TRBD1 | TRBV11-3 | 18 | TGTGCCAGCAGCTTAGGTCGCGGGGACAGGGGGCTAGGGTTTGAGCAGTTCTTC | CASSLGRGDRGLGFEQFF
NA | TRBJ2-2 | NA | TRBV10-3 | 14 | TGTGCCATCAGTGATTCACAAAACACCGGGGAGCTGTTTTTT | CAISDSQNTGELFF
NA | TRBJ2-1 | TRBD1 | TRBV14 | 15 | TGTGCCAGCAGCCAGGACAGGGGAGCGGACAATGAGCAGTTCTTC | CASSQDRGADNEQFF
NA | TRBJ1-3 | TRBD1 | TRBV7-3 | 15 | TGTGCCAGCAGCTCAACAGGGGGCTCTGGAAACACCATATATTTT | CASSSTGGSGNTIYF
once | TRBJ1-2 | TRBD1 | TRBV4-3 | 14 | TGCGCCAGCAGCCAAGGACAGGGCGTAGGCGGCTACACCTTC | CASSQGQGVGGYTF
NA | TRBJ1-1 | NA | TRBV7-9 | 15 | TGTGCCAGCAGCTACTATACAGGGATTAACACTGAAGCTTTCTTT | CASSYYTGINTEAFF
once | TRBJ1-1 | NA | TRBV13 | 13 | TGTGCCAGCAGCCCCCCAGTGAACACTGAAGCTTTCTTT | CASSPPVNTEAFF
NA | TRBJ2-7 | TRBD1 | TRBV6-5 | 16 | TGTGCCAGCAGTTACCGGGACAGGGGAAGCTCCTACGAGCAGTACTTC | CASSYRDRGSSYEQYF
NA | TRBJ1-1 | TRBD1 | TRBV4-2 | 14 | TGTGCCAGCAGCCAAGATCTACAGGGGGGATCAGCTTTCTTT | CASSQDLQGGSAFF
once | TRBJ1-1 | NA | TRBV2 | 14 | TGTGCCAGCAGTGGGGAGACAGGTAGGACTGAAGCTTTCTTT | CASSGETGRTEAFF
once | TRBJ1-4 | NA | TRBV4-3 | 15 | TGCGCCAGCAGCCAAGATTTATCGGGTAATGAAAAACTGTTTTTT | CASSQDLSGNEKLFF
NA | TRBJ1-5 | NA | TRBV10-3 | 15 | TGTGCCATCAGTCGGGCGGGGAGGGAGGGACAGCCCCAGCATTTT | CAISRAGREGQPQHF
NA | TRBJ1-6 | TRBD1 | TRBV30 | 17 | TGTGCCTGGAGTGATCCGGCCCGGACAGGTCTTAATTCACCCCTCCACTTT | CAWSDPARTGLNSPLHF
NA | TRBJ2-1 | TRBD2 | TRBV7-3 | 14 | TGTGCCAGCAGCCCTAGCGGGGGCTACAATGAGCAGTTCTTC | CASSPSGGYNEQFF
NA | TRBJ1-1 | NA | TRBV6-5 | 12 | TGTGCCAGCAGTCCCCAGGGTGTTAAAGCTTTCTTT | CASSPQGVKAFF
NA | TRBJ1-1 | TRBD1 | TRBV19 | 15 | TGTGCCAGTAGTGACACTGCGACAGGGTACACTGAAGCTTTCTTT | CASSDTATGYTEAFF
NA | TRBJ1-1 | TRBD1 | TRBV19 | 14 | TGTGCCAGTACCTCGACAGGGGGGAACACTGAAGCTTTCTTT | CASTSTGGNTEAFF
NA | TRBJ2-1 | TRBD2 | TRBV2 | 15 | TGTGCCAGCAGTGAAGACGCAGCGGGGGGAGGTGAGCAGTTCTTC | CASSEDAAGGGEQFF
NA | TRBJ2-3 | TRBD2 | TRBV2 | 15 | TGTGCCAGCAGTGTCATCGGGGGGGCAACAGATACGCAGTATTTT | CASSVIGGATDTQYF
NA | TRBJ2-2 | TRBD2 | TRBV15 | 15 | TGTGCCACCAGCAGAGCGGGGGGTTACACCGGGGAGCTGTTTTTT | CATSRAGGYTGELFF
NA | TRBJ2-3 | NA | TRBV5-1 | 15 | TGCGCCAGCAGCTTGTTCTTCTCCCGCACAGATACGCAGTATTTT | CASSLFFSRTDTQYF
once | TRBJ1-1 | NA | TRBV4-1 | 17 | TGCGCCAGCAGCCAAGTCGCGGTAGGGGCGATGAACACTGAAGCTTTCTTT | CASSQVAVGAMNTEAFF
NA | TRBJ2-1 | NA | TRBV4-3 | 13 | TGCGCCAGCAGCCCCGGACTATACTATGAGCAGTTCTTC | CASSPGLYYEQFF
NA | TRBJ2-7 | TRBD1 | TRBV27 | 14 | TGTGCCAGCAGTCCTAGGGACAGTTACTACGAGCAGTACTTC | CASSPRDSYYEQYF
NA | TRBJ2-1 | NA | TRBV9 | 14 | TGTGCCAGCAGCGTAGCGCTAACCTACAATGAGCAGTTCTTC | CASSVALTYNEQFF
NA | TRBJ1-1 | NA | TRBV6-1 | 13 | TGTGCCAGCAGTCTCCTTACAACAGGAAAAGCTTTCTTT | CASSLLTTGKAFF
NA | TRBJ1-2 | TRBD1 | TRBV10-3 | 12 | TGTGCCATCGACAGGGGGAACTATGGCTACACCTTC | CAIDRGNYGYTF
NA | TRBJ1-5 | NA | TRBV2 | 17 | TGTGCCAGCAGTGAATGGGGGGACCTTATCAGCAATCAGCCCCAGCATTTT | CASSEWGDLISNQPQHF
NA | TRBJ2-5 | TRBD2 | TRBV6-1 | 14 | TGTGCCAGCCAAGCGGGGGTACTCCAAGAGACCCAGTACTTC | CASQAGVLQETQYF